A single sample is the source of the 17 T cell receptor beta chains below, sequenced in a study of beta chain features in type 1 diabetes. Notes on the study in general: TCRB CDR3s from Type 1 diabetes patients were moderately but significantly shorter in all four CD4+ subsets.

All of the isolated RNA was reverse transcribed, so expressed TCRB transcripts were sequenced. Clones were read by immunoSEQ multiplex PCR, and TCRdb kept only the in-frame ones, dropping some. Of tens of thousands of clones in the sample, approximately 60% were seen once. No antigens are known for them. Sequenced: Tregs from blood. All receptors come from a man in his thirties or forties with type 1 diabetes. Some clones in this sample may be carry-over from other donors' samples.

The genes are TRBV11-2 and TRBJ2-7; 8 bases line up with TRBD1. Germline CDR1 reads SGHAT; CDR2 reads FQNNGV. This CDR3 has 15 amino acids. With V trimmed by 5 bases and J by 2 bases, 8 bases remained unmatched. The CDR3 sequence: CASSANDRGTYEQYF. CDR3 bases: TGTGCCAGCAGCGCCAACGACAGGGGCACCTACGAGCAGTACTTC.

The rearrangement links TRBV28 to TRBJ2-5; possible D gene TRBD1, 6 bases. Trimming took off 8 bases at V and 4 bases at J, with 20 bases between the two ends. The CDR3 contains 15 residues. From germline, CDR1 is MDHEN and CDR2 SYDVKM. In DNA, the CDR3 is TGTGCCAGCGGCTACGCAGGGGTGGTGGGAGAGACCCAGTACTTC. Residues: CASGYAGVVGETQYF. The whole variable domain, filled in from reference TRBV28 and TRBJ2-5, reads DVKVTQSSRYLVKRTGEKVFLECVQDMDHENMFWYRQDPGLGLRLIYFSYDVKMKEKGDIPEGYSVSREKKERFSLILESASTNQTSMYLCASGYAGVVGETQYFGPGTRLLVL.

Here the CDR3 DNA reads TGTGCCAGCAGTGATCCCAGGGGTTGGATGAACACTGAAGCTTTCTTT. It encodes CASSDPRGWMNTEAFF. The chain links TRBV2 to TRBJ1-1; D possibly corresponds to TRBD1 (6 bases). Trimming shortened V by 3 bases and J by 0 bases, and 14 bases separated the two germline ends. CDR1 and CDR2 from the germline V gene are SNHLY and FYNNEI. This CDR3 is 16 amino acids long.

The chain couples TRBV5-4 to TRBJ2-3; 7 nucleotides match TRBD2. The CDR3 contains 14 residues. From germline, CDR1 is SGHNT and CDR2 YYREEE (reference sequence). The chain's CDR3 is CASRAGFTVDTQYF. The CDR3 nucleotides are TGTGCAAGCCGAGCGGGATTCACAGTAGATACGCAGTATTTT.

Concerning this clone itself: At one end the junction does not follow the germline gene, possibly because of a read error. The identical CDR3 is also encoded by other nucleotide sequences in the sample. This rearrangement joins TRBV7-3 to TRBJ2-3; 8 positions agree with TRBD1. Germline CDR1 reads SGHTA; CDR2 reads FQGTGA. The CDR3 loop spans 14 amino acids. The CDR3 nucleotides read TGTGCCAGCAGCTTTTCAGGGGGCACAGATACGCAATATTTT. This codes for CASSFSGGTDTQYF.

This clone was seen a few times. This chain uses TRBV7-2 with TRBJ2-5, with 7 bases aligning to TRBD2. From germline, CDR1 is SGHTA and CDR2 FQGNSA. V lost 3 bases and J lost 1; bases outside the gene matches: 5. This CDR3 is built from 15 residues. The CDR3 loop reads CASSFFSGGQETQYF. The CDR3 coding sequence is TGTGCCAGCAGCTTTTTTTCGGGGGGCCAAGAGACCCAGTACTTC.

This clone was observed a few times. The chain carries TRBV19 and TRBJ1-5, with 7 bases fitting TRBD1. CDR1 is LNHDA and CDR2 is SQIVND in the germline V gene (reference sequence). CDR3 length equals 14 residues. The ends lost 6 bases at V and 3 bases at J; junction bases unmatched: 5. As DNA, the CDR3 is TGTGCCAGTAGCGAACAGGGGCCCAATCAGCCCCAGCATTTT. Protein: CASSEQGPNQPQHF.

The genes are TRBV6-5 and TRBJ2-7, with D maybe TRBD1 (5 bases). The CDR3 length is 12 residues. Germline CDR1 and CDR2: MNHEY and SVGAGI. Trimming cost V 2 bases and J 8 bases, with 10 bases left between them. The CDR3 sequence: CASSYGWGQQYF. CDR3 nucleotides: TGTGCCAGCAGTTACGGGTGGGGCCAGCAGTACTTC.

In its sample, this clone was seen a few times. J is TRBJ2-7 and V is TRBV7-9; D remains ambiguous. Trimming cost V 2 bases and J 12 bases, with 14 bases left between them. Germline loops: CDR1 SEHNR, CDR2 FQNEAQ (reference sequence). The CDR3 extends over 12 amino acids. The CDR3 loop reads CASSLWAMNLYF. CDR3 nucleotides: TGTGCCAGCAGCTTATGGGCCATGAACTTGTACTTC.

In this sample, this clone turned up a few times. This sequence joins TRBV7-9 and TRBJ2-7, with 16 bases lining up with TRBD2. CDR1 is SEHNR and CDR2 is FQNEAQ in the germline V gene (reference sequence). This CDR3 region has 17 residues. V lost 5 bases, J lost 0 bases, and 4 bases stayed unmatched. DNA of the CDR3: TGTGCCAGCAGCCTGGGACTAGCGGGGGGGATCTCCTACGAGCAGTACTTC. Protein: CASSLGLAGGISYEQYF.

DNA of the CDR3: TGTGCCAGCAGCTTCGAGGGTAAAGGTACGCAGTATTTT. It encodes CASSFEGKGTQYF. The gene calls are TRBV11-1 and TRBJ2-3, with a tentative D call TRBD2 (5 bases). CDR3 size: 13 residues. Germline CDR1 SGHAT, CDR2 FQDESV (reference sequence). Trimming left V 3 bases short and J 8 bases short, with 12 bases between.

This clone turned up a few times. The chain recombines TRBV6-1 with TRBJ2-7, with a weak D call TRBD1 (5 bases). Germline V lookup: CDR1 MNHNS, CDR2 SASEGT. Trimming took off 5 bases at V and 7 bases at J, with 15 bases between the two ends. CDR3 length: 13 residues. In DNA form, the CDR3 reads TGTGCCAGCAGTAGTGGGGCAGGACCAGAGCAGTACTTC. Protein product: CASSSGAGPEQYF.

The chain combines TRBV7-6 with TRBJ1-2; TRBD1 is a possible D gene (6 bases). CDR1 SGHVS and CDR2 FNYEAQ come from the germline V gene. The CDR3 is 15 amino acids. With 1 base removed from V and 8 bases from J, the gap between germline ends came to 17 bases. The DNA of the CDR3 is TGTGCCAGCAGCTTAGAAGGCAGGGGCGGGTCGGGCTACACCTTC. Amino acids: CASSLEGRGGSGYTF.

This chain links TRBV19 with TRBJ2-3; 7 positions match TRBD1. CDR1 is LNHDA and CDR2 is SQIVND in the germline V gene (reference sequence). V was pared by 5 bases and J by 4 bases, with 9 bases of the junction left unmatched. The CDR3 spans 15 residues. This CDR3 is CASSDRDRLSDTQYF. DNA for the CDR3: TGTGCCAGTAGTGACCGGGACAGACTTTCAGATACGCAGTATTTT.

This clone has a single count. The genes are TRBV29-1 and TRBJ2-5, with TRBD1 as a possible D gene (6 bases). CDR3 length: 13 residues. Trimming left V 7 bases short and J 1 base short, with 13 bases between. Germline V gene lookup returns CDR1 SQVTM and CDR2 ANQGSEA. CDR3 region: CSGRQDRQETQYF. DNA of the CDR3: TGCAGCGGCAGACAGGACCGCCAAGAGACCCAGTACTTC.

The chain joins TRBV11-1 to TRBJ1-2, with 10 bases identical to TRBD1. The V gene's germline CDR1 is SGHAT and CDR2 FQDESV (reference sequence). The CDR3 covers 12 residues. V was pared by 5 bases and J by 10 bases, with 4 bases of the junction left unmatched. The CDR3 loop reads CASSKGQGHYTF. The CDR3 region has the DNA TGTGCCAGCAGCAAGGGACAGGGGCACTACACCTTC.

The chain combines TRBV7-8 with TRBJ2-7; D might be TRBD2 (5 bases). Germline V gives CDR1 SGHVS, CDR2 FQNEAQ. Trimming stripped 5 bases from V and 0 bases from J, with 14 bases between. The CDR3 totals 15 residues. The CDR3 sequence is CASSTRTWGSYEQYF. CDR3 bases: TGTGCCAGCAGCACGAGGACTTGGGGCTCCTACGAGCAGTACTTC.